The text below deals with one TCR beta chain. Its antigen is still unknown. Sequencing used immunoSEQ multiplex PCR; TCRdb keeps in-frame clones, though not all of them. The top ten hold around 1.6% of the sample, which has about 36,000 clones, about 95% seen once. Germline V CDR1 and CDR2: SGHTA, FQGNSA. This CDR3 is 14 amino acids long. V was cut by 5 bases and J by 0 bases, with 10 bases left in between. The sample comes from a study of T cell clonotyping in hematopoietic cell transplantation. Regarding the study as a whole: Broader posttransplant TCR repertoire diversity was predicted by graft donor and pretransplant recipient Inverse Simpson Index values. Recipient TCR diversity dropped after transplant; expanded clonotypes rose from day 30 to 180. Cells were unsorted, so CD4 and CD8 contributions were not separated.

Time point: recipient sample about 28 days before transplant, after cytoreduction. Samples: about 28 days before transplant, then days 30, 100 and 180 after. The V call is TRBV7-2, the J call TRBJ1-1, with no clear D. The TCR originated in a man aged 35 to 55 with chronic myeloid leukemia. Some clones in this sample may be carry-over from other donors' samples. The starting material was peripheral blood mononuclear cells, obtained before stem cell transplant. CDR3 DNA: TGTGCCAGCAGCATGTTCCTAATGAACACTGAAGCTTTCTTT. It yields the protein CASSMFLMNTEAFF.